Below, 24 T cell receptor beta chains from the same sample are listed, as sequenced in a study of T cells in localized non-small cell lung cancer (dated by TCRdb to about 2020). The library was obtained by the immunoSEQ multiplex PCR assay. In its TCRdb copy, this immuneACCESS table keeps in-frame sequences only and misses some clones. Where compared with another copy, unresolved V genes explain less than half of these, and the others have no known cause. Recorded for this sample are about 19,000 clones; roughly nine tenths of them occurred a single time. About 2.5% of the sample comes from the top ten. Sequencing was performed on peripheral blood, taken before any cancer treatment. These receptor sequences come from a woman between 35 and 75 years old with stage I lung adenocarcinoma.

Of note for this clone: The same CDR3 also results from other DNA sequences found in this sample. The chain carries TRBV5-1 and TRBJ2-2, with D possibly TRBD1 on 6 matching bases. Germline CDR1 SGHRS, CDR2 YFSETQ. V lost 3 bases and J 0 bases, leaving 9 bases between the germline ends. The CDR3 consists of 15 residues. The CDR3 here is CASSSGTTNTGELFF. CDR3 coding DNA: TGCGCCAGCAGCTCCGGGACAACGAACACCGGGGAGCTGTTTTTT.

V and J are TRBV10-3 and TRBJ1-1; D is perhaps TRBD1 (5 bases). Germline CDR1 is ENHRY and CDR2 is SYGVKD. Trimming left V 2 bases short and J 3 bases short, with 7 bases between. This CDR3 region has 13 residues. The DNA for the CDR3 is TGTGCCATCAGTGAGGAGGGGTACACTGAAGCTTTCTTT. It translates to CAISEEGYTEAFF.

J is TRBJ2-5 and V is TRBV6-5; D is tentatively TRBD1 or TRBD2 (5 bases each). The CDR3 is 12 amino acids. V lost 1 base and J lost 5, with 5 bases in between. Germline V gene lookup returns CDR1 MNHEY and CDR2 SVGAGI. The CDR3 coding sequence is TGTGCCAGCAGTTACTGGGGGGAGACCCAGTACTTC. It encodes CASSYWGETQYF.

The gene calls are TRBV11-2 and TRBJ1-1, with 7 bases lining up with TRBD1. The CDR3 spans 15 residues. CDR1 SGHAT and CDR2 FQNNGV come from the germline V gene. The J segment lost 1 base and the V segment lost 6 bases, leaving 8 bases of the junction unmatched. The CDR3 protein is CASRRTGVGNTEAFF. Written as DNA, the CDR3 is TGTGCCAGCAGGCGAACAGGGGTGGGGAACACTGAAGCTTTCTTT.

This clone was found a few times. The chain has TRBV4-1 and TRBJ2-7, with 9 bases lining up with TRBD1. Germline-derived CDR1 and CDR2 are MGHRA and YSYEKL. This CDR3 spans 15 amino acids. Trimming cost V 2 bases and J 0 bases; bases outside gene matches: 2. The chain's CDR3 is CASSQPGQGSYEQYF. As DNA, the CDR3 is TGCGCCAGCAGCCAACCGGGACAGGGCTCCTACGAGCAGTACTTC.

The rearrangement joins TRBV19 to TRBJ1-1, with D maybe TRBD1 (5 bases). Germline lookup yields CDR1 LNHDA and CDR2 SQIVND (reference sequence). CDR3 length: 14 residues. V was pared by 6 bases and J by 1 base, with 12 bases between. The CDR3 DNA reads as TGTGCCAGTAGATCGGGGGGATCGAACACTGAAGCTTTCTTT. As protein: CASRSGGSNTEAFF.

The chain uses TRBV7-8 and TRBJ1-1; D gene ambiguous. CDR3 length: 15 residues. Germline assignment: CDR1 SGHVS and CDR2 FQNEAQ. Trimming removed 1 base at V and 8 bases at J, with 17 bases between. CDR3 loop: CASSLVLTAAGEAFF. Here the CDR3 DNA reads TGTGCCAGCAGCTTAGTTCTGACCGCCGCCGGAGAAGCTTTCTTT. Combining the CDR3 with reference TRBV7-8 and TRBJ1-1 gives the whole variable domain GAGVSQSPRYKVAKRGQDVALRCDPISGHVSLFWYQQALGQGPEFLTYFQNEAQLDKSGLPSDRFFAERPEGSVSTLKIQRTQQEDSAVYLCASSLVLTAAGEAFFGQGTRLTVV.

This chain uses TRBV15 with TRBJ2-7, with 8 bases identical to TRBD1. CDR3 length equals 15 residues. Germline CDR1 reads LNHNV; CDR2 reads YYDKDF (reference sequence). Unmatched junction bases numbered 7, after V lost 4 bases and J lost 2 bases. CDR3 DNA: TGTGCCACCAGCACAGGGACAGGCGACGCCTACGAGCAGTACTTC. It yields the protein CATSTGTGDAYEQYF.

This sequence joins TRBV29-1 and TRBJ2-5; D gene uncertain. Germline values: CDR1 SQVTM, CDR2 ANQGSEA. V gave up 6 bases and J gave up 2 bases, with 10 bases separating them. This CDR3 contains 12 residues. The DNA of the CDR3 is TGCAGCGTCGGACGGTCGCAAGAGACCCAGTACTTC. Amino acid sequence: CSVGRSQETQYF.

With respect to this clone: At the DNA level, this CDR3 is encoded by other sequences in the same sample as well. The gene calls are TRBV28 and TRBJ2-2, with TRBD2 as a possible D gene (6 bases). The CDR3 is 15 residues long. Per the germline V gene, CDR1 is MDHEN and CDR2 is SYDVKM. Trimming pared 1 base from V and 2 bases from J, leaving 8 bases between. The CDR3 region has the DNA TGTGCCAGCAGTTTATCGGCGGGAAACACCGGGGAGCTGTTTTTT. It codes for CASSLSAGNTGELFF.

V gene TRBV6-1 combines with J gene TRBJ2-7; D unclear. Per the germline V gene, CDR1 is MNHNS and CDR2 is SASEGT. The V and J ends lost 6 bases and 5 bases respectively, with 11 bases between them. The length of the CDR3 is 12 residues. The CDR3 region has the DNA TGTGCCAGCAGGATCGACACCGACGAGCAGTACTTC. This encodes CASRIDTDEQYF.

CDR3 sequence reads: CASSLAGTTNEKLFF. The CDR3 nucleotides are TGTGCCAGCAGTTTAGCCGGGACAACTAATGAAAAACTGTTTTTT. V gene TRBV27 combines with J gene TRBJ1-4, with D unresolved. Deletions cut 2 bases from V and 0 bases from J, with 7 bases between. The CDR3 is 15 residues long. CDR1 and CDR2 from the germline V gene are MNHEY and SMNVEV (reference sequence).

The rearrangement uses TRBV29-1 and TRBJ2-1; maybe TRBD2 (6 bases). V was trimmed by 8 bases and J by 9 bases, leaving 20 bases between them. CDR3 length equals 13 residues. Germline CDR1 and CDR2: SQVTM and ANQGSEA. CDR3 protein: CSSGSGEDGEQFF. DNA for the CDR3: TGCAGCTCCGGGTCGGGGGAGGATGGTGAGCAGTTCTTC.

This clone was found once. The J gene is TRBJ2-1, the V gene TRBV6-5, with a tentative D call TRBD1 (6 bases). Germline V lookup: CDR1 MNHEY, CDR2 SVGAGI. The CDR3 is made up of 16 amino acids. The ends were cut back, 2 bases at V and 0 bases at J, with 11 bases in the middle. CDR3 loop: CASSYGTSNSYNEQFF. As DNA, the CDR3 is TGTGCCAGCAGTTACGGGACATCAAACTCCTACAATGAGCAGTTCTTC.

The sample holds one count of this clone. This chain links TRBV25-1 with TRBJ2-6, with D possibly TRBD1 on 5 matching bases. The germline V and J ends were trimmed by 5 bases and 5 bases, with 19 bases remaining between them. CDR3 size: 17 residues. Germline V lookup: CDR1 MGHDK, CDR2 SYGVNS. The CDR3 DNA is TGTGCCAGCAGTCGTTTTGGTGGACAAAGTCGGGCCAACGTCCTGACTTTC. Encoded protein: CASSRFGGQSRANVLTF.

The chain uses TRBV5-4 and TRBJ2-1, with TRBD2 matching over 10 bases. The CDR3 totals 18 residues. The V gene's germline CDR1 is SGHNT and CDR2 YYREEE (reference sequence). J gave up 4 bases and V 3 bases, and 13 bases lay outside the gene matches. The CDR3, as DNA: TGTGCCAGCAGCTATGCCGCGGCTAGCGGGAGAATATACAATGAGCAGTTCTTC. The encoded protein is CASSYAAASGRIYNEQFF.

The CDR3 DNA is TGTGCCAGCAGCTACAGCTCTGGAAACACCATATATTTT. Translating it yields CASSYSSGNTIYF. The gene calls are TRBV2 and TRBJ1-3; D gene unclear. The CDR3 is 13 residues long. Trimming stripped 6 bases from V and 0 bases from J, with 6 bases between. Germline values: CDR1 SNHLY, CDR2 FYNNEI.

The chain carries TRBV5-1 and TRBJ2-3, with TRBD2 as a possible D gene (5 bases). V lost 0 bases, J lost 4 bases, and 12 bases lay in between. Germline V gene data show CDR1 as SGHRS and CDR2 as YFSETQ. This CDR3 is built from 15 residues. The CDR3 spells CASSLAYTGADTQYF. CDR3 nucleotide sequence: TGCGCCAGCAGCTTGGCCTACACCGGGGCAGATACGCAGTATTTT.

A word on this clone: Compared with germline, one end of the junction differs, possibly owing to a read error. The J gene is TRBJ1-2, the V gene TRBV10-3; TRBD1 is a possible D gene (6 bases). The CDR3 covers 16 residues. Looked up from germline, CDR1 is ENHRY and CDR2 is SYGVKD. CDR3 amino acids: CAIGKWGGDTNYGHTF. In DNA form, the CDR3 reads TGTGCCATCGGGAAATGGGGGGGGGACACTAACTATGGCCACACCTTC.

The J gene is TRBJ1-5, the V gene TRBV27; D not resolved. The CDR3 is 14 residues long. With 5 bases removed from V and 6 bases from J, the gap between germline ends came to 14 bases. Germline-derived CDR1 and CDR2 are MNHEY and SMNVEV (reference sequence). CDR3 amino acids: CASSPYMAGQPQHF. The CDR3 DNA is TGTGCCAGCAGTCCCTATATGGCCGGTCAGCCCCAGCATTTT.

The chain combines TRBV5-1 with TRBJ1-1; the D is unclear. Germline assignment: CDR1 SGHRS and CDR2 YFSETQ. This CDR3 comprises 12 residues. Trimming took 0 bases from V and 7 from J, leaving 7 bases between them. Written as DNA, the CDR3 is TGCGCCAGCAGCTTGGATAGCGGTGAAGCTTTCTTT. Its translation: CASSLDSGEAFF.

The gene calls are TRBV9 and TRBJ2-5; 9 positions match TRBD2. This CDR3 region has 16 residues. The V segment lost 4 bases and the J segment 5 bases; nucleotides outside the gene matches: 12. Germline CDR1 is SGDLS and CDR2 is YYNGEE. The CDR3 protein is CASSPGASGIDETQYF. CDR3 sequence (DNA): TGTGCCAGCAGCCCCGGGGCTAGCGGGATAGACGAGACCCAGTACTTC.

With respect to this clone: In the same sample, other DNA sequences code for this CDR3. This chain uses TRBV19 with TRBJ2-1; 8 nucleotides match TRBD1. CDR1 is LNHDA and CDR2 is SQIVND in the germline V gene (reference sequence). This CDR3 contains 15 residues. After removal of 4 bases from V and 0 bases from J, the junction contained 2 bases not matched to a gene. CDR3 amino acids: CASSTTGDSYNEQFF. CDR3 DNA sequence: TGTGCCAGTAGTACGACAGGGGACTCCTACAATGAGCAGTTCTTC.

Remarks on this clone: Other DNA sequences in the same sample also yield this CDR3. The CDR3 DNA reads TGTGCCAGCAGCGTAGGGACTAGCGGGGGGAGAGAGACCCAGTACTTC. Protein: CASSVGTSGGRETQYF. This rearrangement joins TRBV7-9 to TRBJ2-5; 15 bases are shared with TRBD2. This CDR3 is built from 16 residues. Germline V gives CDR1 SEHNR, CDR2 FQNEAQ (reference sequence). J lost 4 bases, V lost 5 bases, and 5 bases had no gene match.